This TCR beta chain was sequenced for a study of identical twins. At least ten counts were recorded for this clonotype. Its antigen is as yet unknown. A universal primer site was incorporated via template switching, and the cDNA contained unique molecular identifiers. One entry per CDR3 protein results from TCRdb running MiXCR on the 5' RACE reads. The sample holds approximately 94,000 distinct CDR3 sequences; 5.5% to 7% are singletons and the top ten take roughly 12%. General study points: The models gave estimates that fell short of the out-of-frame TCR alpha sharing seen in monozygotic twins.

The TCR sequence derives from a woman aged 45 to 65 in good health. The specimen was memory T cells sorted from blood.

The CDR3 protein is CASSQDVGQFF. CDR3 in DNA: TGCGCCAGCAGCCAAGATGTGGGGCAGTTCTTC. This chain connects TRBV4-1 to TRBJ2-1, with D uncertain. Deletions cut 0 bases from V and 12 bases from J, with 6 bases between. CDR3 length: 11 amino acids. Looked up from germline, CDR1 is MGHRA and CDR2 is YSYEKL.